This T cell receptor (beta chain) was sequenced during a study of T-cell reconstitution after alpha-beta-depleted transplantation in children. Ten or more counts support this clonotype. The target antigen is unknown. Preparation of the TCRbeta library involved a method that used unique molecular identifiers. One entry per CDR3 protein results from TCRdb running MiXCR on the PCR reads. In the table there are about 500,000 distinct CDR3 sequences, approximately 10% of which are singletons. Overall study findings and caveats: T-cell counts and diversity were attributed mostly to newly produced T cells one year after transplant. Reports say that about two months after transplant, the alpha-beta T cells came out of several hundred graft clones that had expanded. Surviving recipient T cells and thymic progenitors produced the high day-60 TCRbeta diversity seen in some patients.

This receptor was taken from a female patient between 2 and 15 years old who had a stem cell transplant for aplastic anemia, so the T cells may come from the graft donor. Sequenced here: PBMCs, mostly from graft donor cells, sampled 180 days after TCRalphabeta/CD19-depleted stem cell transplant.

The CDR3, as DNA: TGTGCCAGCAGTCCGTTTAGCGGGAGGGCCGCAGATACGCAGTATTTT. This gives the protein CASSPFSGRAADTQYF. The V gene is TRBV12-3 or TRBV12-4, the J gene TRBJ2-3; 11 nucleotides agree with TRBD2. V shed 5 bases, J shed 4 bases, and the junction held 8 bases outside the gene matches. The CDR3 has 16 amino acids.